These 21 T cell receptor beta chains were sequenced from one sample in a study of CDR3 diversity in severe acne. One entry per CDR3 protein, called by TCRdb with MiXCR from the PCR reads. This sample carries more than 80,000 distinct CDR3 sequences, about 53% of them seen once, and the ten largest clones take around 10%. Source material: blood. Every receptor here comes from a male donor with severe acne vulgaris.

This clonotype has only one observation. V usage is TRBV7-9 and J usage is TRBJ2-7; D unresolved. V was shortened by 5 bases and J by 4 bases, with 9 bases between the two germline ends. The CDR3 runs to 12 residues. The germline V gene has CDR1 SEHNR and CDR2 FQNEAQ (reference sequence). CDR3 coding DNA: TGTGCCAGCAGCGTCTCCGGGTACGAGCAGTACTTC. It translates to CASSVSGYEQYF. Full variable domain (remainder filled in from reference TRBV7-9 and TRBJ2-7): DTGVSQNPRHKITKRGQNVTFRCDPISEHNRLYWYRQTLGQGPEFLTYFQNEAQLEKSRLLSDRFSAERPKGSFSTLEIQRTEQGDSAMYLCASSVSGYEQYFGPGTRLTVT.

This clonotype appeared many times. This chain links TRBV7-2 with TRBJ1-6, with D perhaps TRBD1 (5 bases). From germline, CDR1 is SGHTA and CDR2 FQGNSA. The V and J ends lost 5 bases and 0 bases respectively, with 14 bases between them. The CDR3 is made up of 17 amino acids. CDR3 residues: CASSPRGGNSYNSPLHF. The CDR3 bases are TGTGCCAGCAGCCCCCGGGGGGGGAACTCCTATAATTCACCCCTCCACTTT.

V gene TRBV9 combines with J gene TRBJ1-1, with no clear D. Germline CDR1 is SGDLS and CDR2 is YYNGEE. V lost 0 bases, J lost 3 bases, and 6 bases lay in between. The CDR3 contains 13 residues. CDR3 loop: CASSVGGDTEAFF. The CDR3 DNA reads TGTGCCAGCAGCGTAGGAGGAGACACTGAAGCTTTCTTT.

The rearrangement joins TRBV9 to TRBJ1-1; a weak D match, TRBD1 (5 bases). Germline values: CDR1 SGDLS, CDR2 YYNGEE. Trimming took 0 bases from V and 5 from J, leaving 11 bases between them. The CDR3 runs 14 residues. The CDR3 nucleotides are TGTGCCAGCAGCGTAGTGGAGGGACGGACTGAAGCTTTCTTT. As protein: CASSVVEGRTEAFF.

The rearrangement joins TRBV25-1 to TRBJ2-7; no clear D gene. Germline CDR1 and CDR2: MGHDK and SYGVNS. Trimming left V 3 bases short and J 7 bases short, with 7 bases between. The CDR3 length is 11 residues. The CDR3 DNA reads TGTGCCAGCAGTGAGTTACGGGAGCAGTACTTC. The encoded protein is CASSELREQYF.

There are many counts of this clonotype. This chain uses TRBV20-1 with TRBJ2-7, with TRBD2 matching 9 bases. This CDR3 is built from 18 residues. The germline CDR1 and CDR2 sequences are DFQATT and SNEGSKA (reference sequence). The DNA of the CDR3 is TGCAGCGCAGGACATAGCGGGAGAGTGGCTCTAGGACCTTACGAGCAGTACTTC. Its protein is CSAGHSGRVALGPYEQYF.

V gene TRBV11-2 combines with J gene TRBJ2-5; D is uncertain. Germline V gene lookup returns CDR1 SGHAT and CDR2 FQNNGV. Trimming left V 1 base short and J 3 bases short, with 9 bases between. This CDR3 is built from 14 residues. CDR3 residues: CASSLVGRKETQYF. The CDR3, as DNA: TGTGCCAGCAGCTTAGTGGGCCGAAAAGAGACCCAGTACTTC.

This clonotype appeared a single time. A much larger clonotype is one base distant, so this may be a read error. The chain has TRBV15 and TRBJ1-2; D is ambiguous. This CDR3 is built from 16 residues. In germline, CDR1 is LNHNV, CDR2 YYDKDF (reference sequence). CDR3 sequence reads: CATSRSAGGPPYGHTF. CDR3 DNA sequence: TGTGCCACCAGCAGATCTGCGGGCGGCCCTCCCTATGGCCACACCTTC. Full variable domain (outside the CDR3, taken from reference TRBV15 and TRBJ1-2): DAMVIQNPRYQVTQFGKPVTLSCSQTLNHNVMYWYQQKSSQAPKLLFHYYDKDFNNEADTPDNFQSRRPNTSFCFLDIRSPGLGDTAMYLCATSRSAGGPPYGHTFGSGTRLTVV.

The rearrangement joins TRBV2 to TRBJ1-6; weak D call: TRBD1 (5 bases). The CDR3 covers 16 residues. The V end was cut by 4 bases, the J end by 8 bases, with 18 bases between. Germline values: CDR1 SNHLY, CDR2 FYNNEI. In DNA form, the CDR3 reads TGTGCCAGCAGTGGAAAGTTGGCAGGGCGGTATTCACCCCTCCACTTT. Translating it yields CASSGKLAGRYSPLHF.

This clonotype was seen repeatedly, ten times or more. The rearrangement uses TRBV20-1 and TRBJ1-6; perhaps TRBD1 as D (6 bases). The CDR3 loop spans 16 amino acids. V was trimmed by 0 bases and J by 1 base, leaving 10 bases between them. Germline loops: CDR1 DFQATT, CDR2 SNEGSKA (reference sequence). The CDR3: CSARDRQVSYNSPLHF. For the CDR3, the DNA is TGCAGTGCTAGAGACCGACAGGTGTCCTATAATTCACCCCTCCACTTT.

This chain joins TRBV19 and TRBJ1-5, with D possibly matching TRBD1 (6 bases). Between the trimmed V and J ends, which lost 5 bases and 3 bases, there was a span of 14 bases. The CDR3 loop spans 15 amino acids. The germline V gene encodes CDR1 LNHDA and CDR2 SQIVND (reference sequence). Here the CDR3 reads CASSSHTGANQPQHF. Written as DNA, the CDR3 is TGTGCCAGTAGTTCCCACACGGGGGCCAATCAGCCCCAGCATTTT. The full variable domain, its missing parts supplied by reference TRBV19 and TRBJ1-5, is DGGITQSPKYLFRKEGQNVTLSCEQNLNHDAMYWYRQDPGQGLRLIYYSQIVNDFQKGDIAEGYSVSREKKESFPLTVTSAQKNPTAFYLCASSSHTGANQPQHFGDGTRLSIL.

V usage is TRBV2 and J usage is TRBJ2-3; the match to TRBD2 covers 7 bases. Unmatched junction bases numbered 10, after V lost 7 bases and J lost 0 bases. CDR1 and CDR2 from the germline V gene are SNHLY and FYNNEI. This CDR3 spans 16 amino acids. In DNA form, the CDR3 reads TGTGCCAGCACCCCTGAAGCTAGCGGTAGCACAGATACGCAGTATTTT. Encoded protein: CASTPEASGSTDTQYF.

The genes are TRBV19 and TRBJ2-1, with TRBD1 matching over 10 bases. Trimming took 2 bases from V and 2 from J; bases not matched to a gene: 3. Germline-derived CDR1 and CDR2 are LNHDA and SQIVND (reference sequence). CDR3 size: 16 residues. The CDR3 loop is CASSIIGQGAYNEQFF. The CDR3 bases are TGTGCCAGTAGTATAATAGGACAGGGGGCCTACAATGAGCAGTTCTTC.

In regard to this clonotype: In this CDR3 the conserved last residue, phenylalanine or tryptophan, is missing, so a read error is likely. This rearrangement joins TRBV20-1 to TRBJ2-5; a weak D match, TRBD2 (5 bases). V gave up 5 bases and J gave up 8 bases, with 21 bases separating them. This CDR3 spans 14 amino acids. Germline CDR1 is DFQATT and CDR2 is SNEGSKA (reference sequence). Here the CDR3 reads CSALEERTWGTQYL. The CDR3 coding sequence is TGCAGTGCTTTGGAGGAAAGAACCTGGGGAACCCAGTACCTC.

This clonotype occurred a few times. This sequence joins TRBV20-1 and TRBJ2-7; maybe TRBD2 (5 bases). Deletions cut 6 bases from V and 2 bases from J, with 14 bases between. CDR3 length: 13 residues. CDR1 is DFQATT and CDR2 is SNEGSKA in the germline V gene (reference sequence). CDR3 region: CSARTDLTYEQYF. CDR3 in DNA: TGCAGTGCGAGGACGGACTTAACCTACGAGCAGTACTTC.

The chain recombines TRBV6-5 with TRBJ2-3, with a tentative D call TRBD2 (5 bases). The CDR3 runs 13 residues. Germline V gene sequence: CDR1 MNHEY, CDR2 SVGAGI. The V and J ends lost 7 bases and 1 base respectively, with 9 bases between them. CDR3 in amino acids: CASTERCTDTQYF. CDR3 sequence (DNA): TGTGCCAGCACGGAGCGGTGCACAGATACGCAGTATTTT.

This clonotype occurred once. This may come from a read error, since a much larger clone is one base off. This CDR3 reads CATSELAGGGANVPTF. The CDR3 bases are TGTGCCACCAGTGAACTAGCGGGAGGTGGGGCCAACGTCCCGACTTTC. V and J are TRBV24-1 and TRBJ2-6; 12 positions agree with TRBD2. Germline values: CDR1 KGHDR, CDR2 SFDVKD. The CDR3 has 16 residues.

Comments on this clonotype: This may be a read error: a much more frequent sequence differs by one nucleotide. The chain joins TRBV5-1 to TRBJ2-6; D gene unclear. CDR1 SGHRS and CDR2 YFSETQ come from the germline V gene. This CDR3 is built from 17 residues. V lost 4 bases, J lost 0 bases, and 14 bases lay in between. The CDR3 sequence: CASSNRHLVSGANVLTF. Written as DNA, the CDR3 is TGCGCCAGCAGCAACCGACACTTGGTCTCTGGGGCCAACGTCCTGACTTTC.

Of note for this clonotype: The DNA is left out, because the CDR3 cannot be placed on it with certainty; the CDR3 is given as TCRdb lists it. The chain employs TRBV12-3 or TRBV12-4 and TRBJ2-1; the table's D gene call, TRBD2, was not cross checked with the DNA. The CDR3 numbers 22 amino acids, ends counted. This chain's CDR3 is CASSSANYGYTFGSGTLNEQFF.

In this sample, this clonotype turned up a few times. The chain employs TRBV28 and TRBJ2-7; D may be TRBD1 or TRBD2 (5 bases each). V was shortened by 4 bases and J by 2 bases, with 18 bases between the two germline ends. From germline, CDR1 is MDHEN and CDR2 SYDVKM. CDR3 length: 16 amino acids. The CDR3 protein is CASSSLRDRGTYEQYF. In DNA, the CDR3 is TGTGCCAGCAGTTCACTCAGGGACCGGGGCACCTACGAGCAGTACTTC.

This clonotype was counted once. The V call is TRBV19, the J call TRBJ1-1; tentative D call: TRBD1 (6 bases). Per the germline V gene, CDR1 is LNHDA and CDR2 is SQIVND (reference sequence). Trimming shortened V by 3 bases and J by 1 base, and 9 bases separated the two germline ends. This CDR3 contains 14 residues. CDR3 sequence reads: CASSIGQTNTEAFF. The CDR3 coding sequence is TGTGCCAGTAGTATTGGACAGACGAACACTGAAGCTTTCTTT.